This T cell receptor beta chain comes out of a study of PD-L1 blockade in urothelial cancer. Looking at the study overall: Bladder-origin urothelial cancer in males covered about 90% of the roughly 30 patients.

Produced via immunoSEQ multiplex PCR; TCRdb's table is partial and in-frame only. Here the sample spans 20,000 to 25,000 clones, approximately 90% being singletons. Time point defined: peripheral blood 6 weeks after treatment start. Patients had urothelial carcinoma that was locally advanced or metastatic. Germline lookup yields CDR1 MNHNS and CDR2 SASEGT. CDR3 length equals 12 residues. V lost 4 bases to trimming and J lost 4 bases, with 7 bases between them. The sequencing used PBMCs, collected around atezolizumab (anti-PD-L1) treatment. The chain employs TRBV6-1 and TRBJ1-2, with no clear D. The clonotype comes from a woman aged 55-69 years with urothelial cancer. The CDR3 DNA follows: TGTGCCAGCAGTGCGACTGGCTATGGCTACACCTTC. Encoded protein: CASSATGYGYTF.